The 11 T cell receptor beta chains presented below share a single source sample, sequenced in a study of blood T cell repertoires in COVID-19 (dated by TCRdb to about 2020). Receptor amplification or capture employed the immunoSEQ multiplex PCR assay. Not all clones reach the TCRdb copy of this immuneACCESS table, which keeps in-frame sequences only. Checked studies attribute under half of the gap to unresolved V genes and leave the rest unexplained. This sample lists about 60,000 clones; about 90% were detected once. About 4.4% of the sample lies in the top ten. Material: peripheral blood. Receptors were obtained from a man in his 60s with acute or convalescent COVID-19.

The table lists this clone with a count of one. The rearrangement links TRBV5-1 to TRBJ1-1, with D perhaps matching TRBD1 (5 bases). This CDR3 contains 12 residues. Germline assignment: CDR1 SGHRS and CDR2 YFSETQ. The V gene lost 4 bases and the J gene lost 5 bases, with 9 bases spanning the gap. The CDR3, as DNA: TGCGCCAGCAGCCGGGGGTATACTGAAGCTTTCTTT. Its protein product is CASSRGYTEAFF.

This clone occurred once. The V gene is TRBV6-5, the J gene TRBJ2-7; 7 bases agree with TRBD2. After removal of 5 bases from V and 6 bases from J, the junction contained 13 bases not matched to a gene. This CDR3 is built from 15 residues. The germline V gene encodes CDR1 MNHEY and CDR2 SVGAGI. The CDR3 region has the DNA TGTGCCAGCAGTCCCCGGACTAGTGCGGGTCGCGAGCAGTACTTC. Residues: CASSPRTSAGREQYF.

The chain couples TRBV30 to TRBJ1-2, with a tentative D call TRBD1 (6 bases). Germline V gene data show CDR1 as GTSNPN and CDR2 as SVGIG (reference sequence). This CDR3 is 17 amino acids long. Trimming left V 0 bases short and J 4 bases short, with 21 bases between. The DNA of the CDR3 is TGTGCCTGGAGTGTATTAGCCCCCTTTGGCAGGGGCTATGGCTACACCTTC. Translated, it gives CAWSVLAPFGRGYGYTF.

This chain connects TRBV2 to TRBJ2-5; TRBD2 agrees at 15 bases. The junction had 8 bases not matched to a gene; V was cut back by 6 bases and J by 6 bases. There are 16 residues in the CDR3. Germline-derived CDR1 and CDR2 are SNHLY and FYNNEI. The DNA for the CDR3 is TGTGCCAGCAGGAGCACGGGACTAGCGGGAGGAAAGACCCAGTACTTC. This sequence encodes CASRSTGLAGGKTQYF.

The chain links TRBV12-3 or TRBV12-4 to TRBJ1-6; D may be TRBD1 (5 bases). This CDR3 is 13 amino acids long. V was clipped by 6 bases and J by 5 bases, with 8 bases between them. The CDR3 nucleotides are TGTGCCAGCAGCAGGGATAATAATTCACCCCTCCACTTT. This gives the protein CASSRDNNSPLHF.

This clone was seen just once. The chain couples TRBV20-1 to TRBJ1-1; D ambiguous. Trimming shortened V by 6 bases and J by 1 base, and 3 bases separated the two germline ends. Germline lookup yields CDR1 DFQATT and CDR2 SNEGSKA (reference sequence). The CDR3 has 10 amino acids. CDR3 DNA sequence: TGCAGTGCCCGGAACACTGAAGCTTTCTTT. Translating gives CSARNTEAFF.

The V gene is TRBV21-1, the J gene TRBJ2-1; the D segment call TRBD2 is taken from the table without a DNA check. TRBV21-1 has pseudogene status. The CDR3 runs 16 residues. The DNA for the CDR3 is TGTGCCAGCAGCCCCGGGATGGCTAGCGGGAATCTTGAGCAGTTCTTC. Encoded protein: CASSPGMASGNLEQFF.

The J gene is TRBJ1-3, the V gene TRBV10-1; D unclear. CDR3 length equals 14 residues. V dropped 6 bases and J dropped 0 bases, with 9 bases sitting between them. Germline CDR1 WNHNN, CDR2 SYGVQD (reference sequence). This CDR3 reads CASRGPPSGNTIYF. CDR3 sequence (DNA): TGCGCCAGCAGGGGCCCTCCCTCTGGAAACACCATATATTTT.

About this clone itself: Because the CDR3's place on the DNA is in doubt, the DNA is left out and the CDR3 is given as listed by TCRdb. The rearrangement uses TRBV7-9 and TRBJ1-2; the D segment call TRBD1 is taken from the table without a DNA check. The CDR3 spans 11 amino acids, including both terminal residues. Germline V gene data show CDR1 as SEHNR and CDR2 as FQNEAQ (reference sequence). CDR3 sequence: CALGVGQGNTF.

J is TRBJ1-1 and V is TRBV5-1; no clear D gene. Germline loops: CDR1 SGHRS, CDR2 YFSETQ. CDR3 length: 13 residues. Trimming took 1 base from V and 3 from J, leaving 7 bases between them. DNA of the CDR3: TGCGCCAGCAGCTTGAGAGGCGACACTGAAGCTTTCTTT. Protein: CASSLRGDTEAFF.

The rearrangement links TRBV27 to TRBJ2-7; D possibly corresponds to TRBD1 (5 bases). This CDR3 is built from 13 residues. Trimming stripped 5 bases from V and 3 bases from J, with 11 bases between. In germline, CDR1 is MNHEY, CDR2 SMNVEV (reference sequence). CDR3 residues: CASSIDSNYEQYF. DNA of the CDR3: TGTGCCAGCAGTATCGACAGCAACTACGAGCAGTACTTC.